These 28 T cell receptor beta chains share one sample of origin, sequenced in a study of monozygotic twins with inflammatory bowel disease. TCRdb reanalyzed the 5' RACE reads, giving one entry per CDR3 protein sequence and no DNA. The sample is made up of over 200,000 distinct CDR3 sequences, and the top ten hold about 8% of it. Source material: blood. All receptors come from a human donor with ulcerative colitis or Crohn's disease, or a healthy co-twin of an affected twin (not recorded which).

The CDR3 sequence is CASSLVAGGNNEQFF. The V and J genes are TRBV7-2 and TRBJ2-1; as DNA is missing, the TRBD2 call by TCRdb cannot be tested. This CDR3 is 15 amino acids long. Looked up from germline, CDR1 is SGHTA and CDR2 is FQGNSA.

The V call is TRBV11-2, the J call TRBJ1-1; the D call of TRBD1 rests on TCRdb alone, since no DNA is present to check it. This CDR3 has 15 amino acids. Germline CDR1 is SGHAT and CDR2 is FQNNGV. CDR3 amino acids: CASSFPGQGRAEAFF.

The chain is built from TRBV6-1 and TRBJ1-3; no DNA is available, so the TRBD1 call from TCRdb remains unchecked. This CDR3 is built from 15 residues. Germline CDR1 reads MNHNS; CDR2 reads SASEGT. Here the CDR3 reads CASSPPWDSGNTIYF.

This sequence joins TRBV12-3 or TRBV12-4 and TRBJ1-6; without DNA, the TCRdb call of TRBD1 cannot be checked. This CDR3 has 15 residues. The CDR3 is CASRTIQGVNSPLHF.

The J gene is TRBJ1-2, the V gene TRBV27; TCRdb selects TRBD1, and the lack of DNA leaves this call unchecked. Germline lookup yields CDR1 MNHEY and CDR2 SMNVEV (reference sequence). This CDR3 is 16 amino acids long. CDR3 region: CASSFLQNRGLYGYTF.

CDR3 residues: CASSFTSTGTNQPQHF. The rearrangement uses TRBV12-3 or TRBV12-4 and TRBJ1-5. The CDR3 has 16 amino acids.

This chain uses TRBV24-1 with TRBJ1-5; with no DNA, the TCRdb D assignment of TRBD1 cannot be verified. This CDR3 is built from 17 residues. Germline V gene data show CDR1 as KGHDR and CDR2 as SFDVKD. This CDR3 reads CATSESRGLASNQPQHF.

This chain uses TRBV11-2 with TRBJ1-5; the D gene TCRdb calls, TRBD1, cannot be checked with no DNA. The CDR3 is 14 residues long. Looked up from germline, CDR1 is SGHAT and CDR2 is FQNNGV. The CDR3 here is CASSPLTEGQPQHF.

The chain is built from TRBV5-6 and TRBJ2-2; TCRdb indicates TRBD1, and absent DNA this call remains unverified. Germline-derived CDR1 and CDR2 are SGHDT and YYEEEE. The CDR3 is 17 residues long. CDR3: CASSLGLRDSNTGELFF.

The J gene is TRBJ2-2, the V gene TRBV12-3 or TRBV12-4; TCRdb reports TRBD1, a call that lacks DNA to check it against. The CDR3 has 15 amino acids. This CDR3 is CASTPRGGTTGELFF.

J is TRBJ2-1 and V is TRBV5-1; TCRdb lists TRBD1, though no DNA is available to test this call. Per the germline V gene, CDR1 is SGHRS and CDR2 is YFSETQ. CDR3 length: 12 residues. The CDR3 sequence is CASSLGDREKFF.

The rearrangement uses TRBV28 and TRBJ2-7; the D call from TCRdb, TRBD2, cannot be confirmed without DNA. The CDR3 runs to 14 residues. The germline CDR1 and CDR2 sequences are MDHEN and SYDVKM. The CDR3 sequence is CASRTTSGGLEQYF.

J is TRBJ1-4 and V is TRBV21-1; the TCRdb call, TRBD1, lacks DNA for checking. TRBV21-1 is labeled a pseudogene. CDR3 length: 19 residues. CDR3 in amino acids: CASSFPEGLPGPGREKLFF.

This sequence joins TRBV4-2 and TRBJ2-2; there is no DNA to check the TCRdb D call of TRBD2. CDR3 length: 16 residues. Germline loops: CDR1 LGHNA, CDR2 YNFKEQ. CDR3 loop: CASSQPGLAGGGELFF.

The V call is TRBV30, the J call TRBJ2-2; TCRdb indicates TRBD1, and absent DNA this call remains unverified. CDR3 length: 15 amino acids. Looked up from germline, CDR1 is GTSNPN and CDR2 is SVGIG (reference sequence). The CDR3 protein is CAWKNGPGFPGELFF.

The J gene is TRBJ2-1, the V gene TRBV7-2; TCRdb reports TRBD2, a call that lacks DNA to check it against. This CDR3 region has 15 residues. CDR1 is SGHTA and CDR2 is FQGNSA in the germline V gene. The CDR3: CASSFATSGSYEQFF.

This chain uses TRBV7-8 with TRBJ1-5; with no DNA, the TCRdb D assignment of TRBD1 cannot be verified. Per the germline V gene, CDR1 is SGHVS and CDR2 is FQNEAQ. This CDR3 is 14 amino acids long. CDR3 loop: CASSFMTGNQPQHF. The variable domain in full, completed from reference TRBV7-8 and TRBJ1-5, reads GAGVSQSPRYKVAKRGQDVALRCDPISGHVSLFWYQQALGQGPEFLTYFQNEAQLDKSGLPSDRFFAERPEGSVSTLKIQRTQQEDSAVYLCASSFMTGNQPQHFGDGTRLSIL.

V and J are TRBV7-8 and TRBJ2-2; TCRdb names TRBD2, which stays unverified in the absence of DNA. The CDR3 loop spans 16 amino acids. Germline lookup yields CDR1 SGHVS and CDR2 FQNEAQ. CDR3 sequence: CASSLSSTANTGELFF.

The chain couples TRBV29-1 to TRBJ2-6; the TCRdb D gene call, TRBD2, has no DNA to confirm it. CDR1 and CDR2 (germline): SQVTM, ANQGSEA. The CDR3 spans 13 residues. CDR3 in amino acids: CSVGAPGANVLTF.

The chain recombines TRBV5-1 with TRBJ1-1. Germline V gene lookup returns CDR1 SGHRS and CDR2 YFSETQ. The CDR3 covers 14 residues. CDR3 amino acids: CASSLAAGNSEAFF.

The gene calls are TRBV19 and TRBJ2-1; TCRdb indicates TRBD1, and absent DNA this call remains unverified. CDR3 length equals 14 residues. Germline lookup yields CDR1 LNHDA and CDR2 SQIVND (reference sequence). CDR3 region: CASSIRTGDYEQFF.

This sequence joins TRBV7-2 and TRBJ1-1; without DNA, the TCRdb call of TRBD1 cannot be checked. Per the germline V gene, CDR1 is SGHTA and CDR2 is FQGNSA. This CDR3 has 15 residues. This chain's CDR3 is CASSSGPRGHTEAFF.

This rearrangement joins TRBV19 to TRBJ1-1; TCRdb outputs TRBD1, but without DNA this stays unchecked. The CDR3 consists of 16 residues. Germline V gives CDR1 LNHDA, CDR2 SQIVND (reference sequence). CDR3 sequence: CASSIPSGHLNTEAFF.

The chain joins TRBV5-5 to TRBJ2-2. In germline, CDR1 is SGHKS, CDR2 YYEKEE (reference sequence). The CDR3 is made up of 14 amino acids. The CDR3: CASSLGWNTGELFF. The whole variable domain, remainder taken from reference TRBV5-5 and TRBJ2-2, is DAGVTQSPTHLIKTRGQQVTLRCSPISGHKSVSWYQQVLGQGPQFIFQYYEKEERGRGNFPDRFSARQFPNYSSELNVNALLLGDSALYLCASSLGWNTGELFFGEGSRLTVL.

The gene calls are TRBV27 and TRBJ2-1; as DNA is missing, the TRBD2 call by TCRdb cannot be tested. This CDR3 is built from 15 residues. From germline, CDR1 is MNHEY and CDR2 SMNVEV (reference sequence). The CDR3 is CASSPRLAGAREQFF.

The V call is TRBV29-1, the J call TRBJ2-5. This CDR3 contains 12 residues. The V gene's germline CDR1 is SQVTM and CDR2 ANQGSEA. The CDR3: CSVEGFEETQYF.

The rearrangement links TRBV29-1 to TRBJ1-1. The CDR3 consists of 11 residues. Germline V gives CDR1 SQVTM, CDR2 ANQGSEA. CDR3 sequence reads: CSVDRYAEAFF.

The chain is built from TRBV11-2 and TRBJ2-7. The CDR3 totals 12 residues. Germline V gene sequence: CDR1 SGHAT, CDR2 FQNNGV. The CDR3: CASSLMNWEPYF.